A single T cell receptor (beta chain) is shown here with its context. Noted treatment: about 20 received Ad26.COV2.S at low or high dose, single or two shots; a few received placebo; per-sample allocation not given. Samples came from day 63 after the first vaccine or placebo injection. This sample was taken from a study of Ad26.COV2.S vaccination and SARS-CoV-2 variants. The trim removed 2 bases at V and 9 bases at J, leaving 8 bases unmatched. This CDR3 contains 16 residues. Germline V gives CDR1 SGHVS, CDR2 FNYEAQ. The assay was immunoSEQ multiplex PCR, and TCRdb's table has in-frame clones only and misses some. The table lists some 340,000 clones, roughly 84% of them singletons, with 1.5% to 2.5% in the top ten.

This clonotype was sampled from a person between 18 and 59 years old who received the Ad26.COV2.S COVID-19 vaccine or a placebo. The sample consisted of peripheral blood, taken in a trial of Ad26.COV2.S vaccine versus placebo. The J gene is TRBJ1-6, the V gene TRBV7-6; 9 bases fit TRBD1. The CDR3, as DNA: TGTGCCAGCAGCTTAAGATCCGGGACAGGGCTTTCACCCCTCCACTTT. Amino acid sequence: CASSLRSGTGLSPLHF.